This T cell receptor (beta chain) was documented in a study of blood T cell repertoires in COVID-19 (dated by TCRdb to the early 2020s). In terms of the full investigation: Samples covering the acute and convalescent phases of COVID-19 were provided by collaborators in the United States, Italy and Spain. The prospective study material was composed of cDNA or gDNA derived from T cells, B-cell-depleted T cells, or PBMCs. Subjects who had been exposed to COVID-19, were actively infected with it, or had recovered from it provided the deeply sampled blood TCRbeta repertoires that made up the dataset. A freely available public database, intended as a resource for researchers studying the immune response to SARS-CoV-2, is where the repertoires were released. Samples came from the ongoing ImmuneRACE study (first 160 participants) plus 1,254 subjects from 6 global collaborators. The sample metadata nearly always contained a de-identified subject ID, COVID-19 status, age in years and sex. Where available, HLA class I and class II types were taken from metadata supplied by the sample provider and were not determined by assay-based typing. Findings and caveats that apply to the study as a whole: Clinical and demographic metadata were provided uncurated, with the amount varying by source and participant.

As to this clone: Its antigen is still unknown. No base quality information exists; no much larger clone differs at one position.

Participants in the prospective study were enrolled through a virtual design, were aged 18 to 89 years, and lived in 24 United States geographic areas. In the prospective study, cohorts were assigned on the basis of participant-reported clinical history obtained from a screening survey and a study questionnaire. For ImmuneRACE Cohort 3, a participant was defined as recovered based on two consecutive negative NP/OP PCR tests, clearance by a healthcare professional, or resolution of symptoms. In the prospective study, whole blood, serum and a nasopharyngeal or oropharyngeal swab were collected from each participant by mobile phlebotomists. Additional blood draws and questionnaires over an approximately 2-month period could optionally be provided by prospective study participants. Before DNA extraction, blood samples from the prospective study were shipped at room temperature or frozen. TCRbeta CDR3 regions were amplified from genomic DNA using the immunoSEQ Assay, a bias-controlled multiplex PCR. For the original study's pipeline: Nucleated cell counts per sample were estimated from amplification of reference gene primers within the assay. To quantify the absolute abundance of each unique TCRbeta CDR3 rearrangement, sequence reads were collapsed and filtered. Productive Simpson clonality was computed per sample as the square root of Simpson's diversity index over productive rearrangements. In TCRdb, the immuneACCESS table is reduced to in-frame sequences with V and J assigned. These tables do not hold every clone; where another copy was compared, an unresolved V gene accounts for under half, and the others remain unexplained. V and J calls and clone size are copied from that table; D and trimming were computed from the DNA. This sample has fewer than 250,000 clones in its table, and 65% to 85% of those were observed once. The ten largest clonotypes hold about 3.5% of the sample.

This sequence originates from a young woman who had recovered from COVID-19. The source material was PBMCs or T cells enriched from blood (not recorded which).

The CDR3 loop reads CASSEAGTAYNEQFF. In nucleotide form, the sequence is TGTGCCAGCAGTGAAGCCGGGACAGCCTACAATGAGCAGTTCTTC. Here the chain combines TRBV6-4 and TRBJ2-1; 7 of the junction bases match TRBD1. Looking up the germline V gene yields CDR1 MRHNA and CDR2 SNTAGT. The CDR3 spans 15 residues, from the cysteine through the phenylalanine. CDR3 DNA is the only sequence kept; it has 45 bases, read in frame from the first base. Germline trimming: 3 bases from V, 2 bases from J; junction bases outside gene matches: 4.